A single sample is the source of the 8 T cell receptor beta chains below, sequenced in a study of blood T cell repertoires in COVID-19. Repertoires were generated with immunoSEQ multiplex PCR, while TCRdb's copy carries only in-frame clones and drops some. Among some 97,000 clones listed, over 75% were seen once. Sequencing input: peripheral blood. Source of these receptors: a man aged 55 to 70 with acute or convalescent COVID-19.

This chain links TRBV6-4 with TRBJ2-2, with 9 bases matching TRBD1. CDR3 length equals 16 residues. With V trimmed by 4 bases and J by 4 bases, 7 bases remained unmatched. Germline V gene sequence: CDR1 MRHNA, CDR2 SNTAGT. The CDR3 here is CASSARDRAGTGELFF. DNA for the CDR3: TGTGCCAGCAGTGCCCGGGACAGGGCAGGCACCGGGGAGCTGTTTTTT.

The J gene is TRBJ2-2, the V gene TRBV7-9, with TRBD1 as a possible D gene (6 bases). With 7 bases removed from V and 5 bases from J, the gap between germline ends came to 17 bases. CDR3 length: 15 residues. Germline V gene data show CDR1 as SEHNR and CDR2 as FQNEAQ (reference sequence). For the CDR3, the DNA is TGTGCCAGCATCCTTGTGGGGGCAGTTACCGGGGAGCTGTTTTTT. This codes for CASILVGAVTGELFF.

This CDR3 is CASSLGHANTEAFF. The CDR3 coding sequence is TGTGCCAGCAGCTTAGGACACGCGAACACTGAAGCTTTCTTT. The chain uses TRBV11-2 and TRBJ1-1, with no clear D. The CDR3 totals 14 residues. Germline assignment: CDR1 SGHAT and CDR2 FQNNGV. The germline V and J ends were trimmed by 1 base and 1 base, with 7 bases remaining between them. Complete variable domain (other parts from reference TRBV11-2 and TRBJ1-1): EAGVAQSPRYKIIEKRQSVAFWCNPISGHATLYWYQQILGQGPKLLIQFQNNGVVDDSQLPKDRFSAERLKGVDSTLKIQPAKLEDSAVYLCASSLGHANTEAFFGQGTRLTVV.

This chain connects TRBV4-1 to TRBJ1-3, with D maybe TRBD1 (5 bases). Trimming took 1 base from V and 2 from J, leaving 15 bases between them. This CDR3 has 17 residues. Germline CDR1 and CDR2: MGHRA and YSYEKL. DNA of the CDR3: TGCGCCAGCAGCCAAGTTCAGGGAGGGGAAGCTGGAAACACCATATATTTT. Translating gives CASSQVQGGEAGNTIYF.

This chain joins TRBV5-1 and TRBJ1-5; D is perhaps TRBD1 (5 bases). The V gene lost 0 bases and the J gene lost 1 base, with 14 bases spanning the gap. CDR1 and CDR2 from the germline V gene are SGHRS and YFSETQ. The CDR3 is 17 residues long. CDR3 DNA sequence: TGCGCCAGCAGCTTGGGGCAGGGAGGTTTGAGCAATCAGCCCCAGCATTTT. Translation: CASSLGQGGLSNQPQHF.

This clone has a single count. The CDR3 region has the DNA TGTGCCAGCAGCCTGGACAGCGACGCAACTAATGAAAAACTGTTTTTT. This encodes CASSLDSDATNEKLFF. This sequence joins TRBV27 and TRBJ1-4; possible D gene TRBD1, 6 bases. CDR3 length: 16 amino acids. V lost 6 bases to trimming and J lost 0 bases, with 14 bases between them. Germline assignment: CDR1 MNHEY and CDR2 SMNVEV (reference sequence).

The CDR3 sequence: CASSRTSGGETQYF. The CDR3 nucleotides are TGTGCCAGCAGCCGGACTAGCGGGGGCGAGACCCAGTACTTC. V and J are TRBV6-5 and TRBJ2-5; TRBD2 matches at 13 bases. CDR3 length: 14 amino acids. V was pared by 6 bases and J by 5 bases, with 3 bases of the junction left unmatched. Looked up from germline, CDR1 is MNHEY and CDR2 is SVGAGI.

The chain is built from TRBV5-1 and TRBJ1-6; tentative D call: TRBD1 (6 bases). The CDR3 spans 16 residues. Germline CDR1 reads SGHRS; CDR2 reads YFSETQ. V dropped 4 bases and J dropped 7 bases, with 18 bases sitting between them. This CDR3 is CASSVHTGGQNSPLHF. The CDR3 bases are TGCGCCAGCAGCGTACATACGGGGGGCCAGAATTCACCCCTCCACTTT.